A single sample is the source of the 3 T cell receptor beta chains below, sequenced in a study of shared clonotypes between healthy human individuals. Clones were sequenced by immunoSEQ multiplex PCR, and TCRdb holds only the in-frame ones, with some missing. This sample has more than 1.2 million clones; 98% occur once, and the top ten carry over 0.3%. Sequencing was done on a sample of naive CD4+ T cells sorted from blood. Subset in this sample: CD45RA+ positively selected. The receptor set was obtained from a young man in good health.

Regarding this clone: Distinct nucleotide sequences in the sample also encode this CDR3. V and J are TRBV5-1 and TRBJ2-3; possibly TRBD2 for D (5 bases). Trimming removed 0 bases at V and 2 bases at J, with 10 bases between. The CDR3 sequence is 15 residues long. Germline V CDR1 and CDR2: SGHRS, YFSETQ. CDR3 protein: CASSLEGGSTDTQYF. The CDR3 DNA sequence: TGCGCCAGCAGCTTGGAAGGCGGGTCCACAGATACGCAGTATTTT.

A word on this clone: Other DNA variants within this sample encode the same CDR3. This chain joins TRBV2 and TRBJ1-5; no reliable D call. Germline V gene lookup returns CDR1 SNHLY and CDR2 FYNNEI. Trimming pared 6 bases from V and 3 bases from J, leaving 6 bases between. The CDR3 has 12 residues. CDR3 DNA sequence: TGTGCCAGCAGGGTCTCCAATCAGCCCCAGCATTTT. Its protein product is CASRVSNQPQHF.

This clone was seen a single time. The gene calls are TRBV5-1 and TRBJ1-1; TRBD1 might be the D (5 bases). V was shortened by 2 bases and J by 5 bases, with 25 bases between the two germline ends. The CDR3 covers 18 residues. CDR1 is SGHRS, CDR2 YFSETQ, per germline. The CDR3 sequence is CASSFGAGGWSQGTEAFF. Here the CDR3 DNA reads TGCGCCAGCAGCTTTGGGGCCGGGGGATGGTCCCAGGGTACTGAAGCTTTCTTT.